The entry below describes one TCR beta chain. Its target antigen remains unknown. Within one base of it there is no much larger clone, and no base qualities were kept. TCRbeta CDR3 regions were amplified from genomic DNA by means of the immunoSEQ Assay, a bias-controlled multiplex PCR. The published analysis was carried out like this. The number of nucleated cells in each sample was estimated from the amplification of reference gene primers within the assay. To quantify the absolute abundance of each unique TCRbeta CDR3 rearrangement, sequence reads were collapsed and filtered. For each sample, productive Simpson clonality was calculated as the square root of Simpson's diversity index over productive rearrangements. In TCRdb, the immuneACCESS table is reduced to in-frame sequences with V and J assigned. These tables do not hold every clone; where another copy was compared, an unresolved V gene accounts for under half, and the others remain unexplained. That table supplies the V and J calls and clone size; D and trimming were determined from the DNA. This sample lists some 120,000 clones; approximately 80% were detected once. The ten largest clones add up to approximately 12% of the sample.

This record comes from a study of blood T cell repertoires in COVID-19 (TCRdb year 2020). Regarding the complete study: The collaborator samples originated in the United States, Italy and Spain and spanned the acute and convalescent phases of COVID-19. The material from the prospective study consisted of cDNA or gDNA derived from T cells, B-cell-depleted T cells, or PBMCs. Subjects who had been exposed to COVID-19, were actively infected with it, or had recovered from it provided the deeply sampled blood TCRbeta repertoires that made up the dataset. A freely available public database, intended as a resource for researchers studying the immune response to SARS-CoV-2, is where the repertoires were released. Samples were obtained from the ongoing ImmuneRACE study (first 160 participants) and from over 1,000 subjects provided by 6 global collaborators. The sample metadata nearly always contained a de-identified subject ID, COVID-19 status, age in years and sex. Where available, HLA class I and class II types were taken from metadata supplied by the sample provider and were not determined by assay-based typing.

Whole blood was collected in K2EDTA tubes by collaborating institutions according to the institutions' own protocols. For TCRbeta analysis, collaborators shipped samples as frozen whole blood, isolated PBMCs, or DNA extracted from either of those sample types. Study-level results and caveats: How much clinical and demographic metadata was included differed by source and by participant, and the metadata was provided uncurated.

The sequenced material came from peripheral blood. The TCR originated in a woman aged 55-75 years with acute or convalescent COVID-19.

In nucleotides, the sequence is TGCGCCAGCAGTCCGCTGGGAGGAGAGGACACAGATACGCAGTATTTT. It translates to CASSPLGGEDTDTQYF. The rearrangement joined TRBV4-1 to TRBJ2-3; tentative D gene TRBD2, with 6 bases matching. The germline V gene provides CDR1 MGHRA and CDR2 YSYEKL. Reading from cysteine to phenylalanine, the CDR3 counts 16 amino acids. The retained sequence is limited to the CDR3, 48 bases, with the frame set at the first base. A distance of 18 bases separates the germline ends of V and J, which lose 6 bases and 2 bases respectively.